These T cell receptor beta chains were read from a single sample in a study of human T cells and chemical hapten exposure. MiXCR, run by TCRdb on the RACE reads, gives a single entry per CDR3 protein. In the table there are about 37,000 distinct CDR3 sequences, just under 6.5% of which are singletons. The sequencing here drew on whole blood, taken in connection with sensitization to the hapten diphenylcyclopropenone (DPC). These receptors came from a woman under 40 with alopecia areata. Some clones in this sample may be carry-over from other donors' samples. Each CDR3 is given with its conserved first and last residue. The D gene is left open where the match is weak. The listing skips clone size in some rows; elsewhere it reads once, few, many or a size class.

J gene: TRBJ1-3; V gene: TRBV5-6; D gene: NA; clone size: many; CDR3 protein: CASSLGSGGNTIYF; CDR3 DNA: TGTGCCAGCAGCTTGGGTTCCGGAGGAAACACCATATATTTT
J gene: TRBJ1-1; V gene: TRBV18; D gene: TRBD1; clone size: NA; CDR3 protein: CASFKKTGDLNTEAFF; CDR3 DNA: TGTGCCAGCTTCAAGAAGACAGGGGACTTGAACACTGAAGCTTTCTTT
J gene: TRBJ2-1; V gene: TRBV5-5; D gene: TRBD1; clone size: NA; CDR3 protein: CASSPGQVANEQFF; CDR3 DNA: TGTGCCAGCAGCCCGGGACAGGTGGCAAATGAGCAGTTCTTC
J gene: TRBJ2-3; V gene: TRBV30; D gene: NA; clone size: NA; CDR3 protein: CAWTLGTTDTQYF; CDR3 DNA: TGTGCCTGGACCCTAGGGACGACCGATACGCAGTATTTT
J gene: TRBJ2-7; V gene: TRBV12-3/TRBV12-4; D gene: NA; clone size: many; CDR3 protein: CASSSATTYEQYF; CDR3 DNA: TGTGCCAGCAGTTCTGCCACGACCTACGAGCAGTACTTC
J gene: TRBJ2-5; V gene: TRBV12-3/TRBV12-4; D gene: TRBD2; clone size: many; CDR3 protein: CASSFVRLAGGQETQYF; CDR3 DNA: TGTGCCAGCAGTTTTGTTCGACTAGCGGGGGGCCAAGAGACCCAGTACTTC
J gene: TRBJ2-5; V gene: TRBV21-1; D gene: NA; clone size: many; CDR3 protein: CASSNGTSEETQYF; CDR3 DNA: TGTGCCAGCAGCAACGGGACATCGGAAGAGACCCAGTACTTC
J gene: TRBJ2-1; V gene: TRBV14; D gene: NA; clone size: many; CDR3 protein: CASSQDALDEQFF; CDR3 DNA: TGTGCCAGCAGCCAAGACGCTCTGGATGAGCAGTTCTTC
J gene: TRBJ2-3; V gene: TRBV7-9; D gene: NA; clone size: many; CDR3 protein: CASSPIGQADRYF; CDR3 DNA: TGTGCCAGCAGCCCTATCGGGCAGGCCGATCGGTATTTT
J gene: TRBJ2-7; V gene: TRBV6-5; D gene: NA; clone size: many; CDR3 protein: CASSLNYEQYF; CDR3 DNA: TGTGCCAGCAGTCTGAACTACGAGCAGTACTTC
J gene: TRBJ2-7; V gene: TRBV7-2; D gene: TRBD2; clone size: NA; CDR3 protein: CASSLARTSGVYEQYF; CDR3 DNA: TGTGCCAGCAGCTTAGCGCGGACTAGCGGGGTTTACGAGCAGTACTTC
J gene: TRBJ2-7; V gene: TRBV18; D gene: NA; clone size: many; CDR3 protein: CASSPGIEQYF; CDR3 DNA: TGTGCCAGCTCACCAGGGATCGAGCAGTACTTC
J gene: TRBJ1-6; V gene: TRBV28; D gene: NA; clone size: many; CDR3 protein: CASNSPTTGLHNSPLHF; CDR3 DNA: TGTGCCAGCAATTCTCCAACGACAGGCCTTCATAATTCACCCCTCCACTTT
J gene: TRBJ2-2; V gene: TRBV6-2/TRBV6-3; D gene: NA; clone size: few; CDR3 protein: CASSTGTGELFF; CDR3 DNA: TGTGCCAGCAGTACCGGGACCGGGGAGCTGTTTTTT
J gene: TRBJ2-4; V gene: TRBV7-2; D gene: NA; clone size: few; CDR3 protein: CASSLEVVAKNIQYF; CDR3 DNA: TGTGCCAGCAGCTTAGAGGTTGTAGCCAAAAACATTCAGTACTTC
J gene: TRBJ2-5; V gene: TRBV20-1; D gene: TRBD1; clone size: many; CDR3 protein: CSASGTGVFSETQYF; CDR3 DNA: TGCAGTGCTAGCGGGACAGGGGTATTTTCTGAGACCCAGTACTTC
J gene: TRBJ2-1; V gene: TRBV7-2; D gene: TRBD1; clone size: NA; CDR3 protein: CASSGPQGNDEQFF; CDR3 DNA: TGTGCCAGCAGCGGACCACAGGGGAACGATGAGCAGTTCTTC
J gene: TRBJ1-5; V gene: TRBV3-2; D gene: NA; clone size: many; CDR3 protein: CASSPTGRGLNQPQHF; CDR3 DNA: TGTGCCAGCAGCCCTACTGGGAGAGGACTCAATCAGCCCCAGCATTTT
J gene: TRBJ1-6; V gene: TRBV7-8; D gene: TRBD1; clone size: many; CDR3 protein: CASSLNTIGQGPLHF; CDR3 DNA: TGTGCCAGCAGCTTAAATACTATAGGACAGGGGCCCCTCCACTTT
J gene: TRBJ1-5; V gene: TRBV28; D gene: NA; clone size: NA; CDR3 protein: CASSSDGPISNQPQHF; CDR3 DNA: TGTGCCAGCAGTTCGGACGGTCCGATTTCCAATCAGCCCCAGCATTTT
J gene: TRBJ2-6; V gene: TRBV11-3; D gene: TRBD1; clone size: NA; CDR3 protein: CASSSRTGRTGANVLTF; CDR3 DNA: TGTGCCAGCAGCTCCCGGACAGGGAGGACTGGGGCCAACGTCCTGACTTTC
J gene: TRBJ1-1; V gene: TRBV29-1; D gene: TRBD1; clone size: many; CDR3 protein: CSVGQGNEAFF; CDR3 DNA: TGCAGCGTTGGACAGGGAAATGAAGCTTTCTTT